A selection of T cell receptor beta chains follows, all from one sample in a study of beta chain features in type 1 diabetes. The data were produced by immunoSEQ multiplex PCR, yet TCRdb's version contains in-frame clones alone and is incomplete. Of 250,000 or so clones listed, roughly 30% are singletons. Sequences were obtained from central memory CD4+ T cells from blood. The receptors were gathered from a man aged 25-45 years in good health. The CDR3 runs from the conserved cysteine through the conserved F or W. D genes are given only for firm matches. Size tells how often a clone was seen (once, few, many) or the class of an expanded clone, and some rows leave it out.

D,V,J,size,CDR3,DNA
TRBD1,TRBV5-5,TRBJ2-5,few,CASSLGGTALRETQYF,TGTGCCAGCAGCTTGGGTGGGACAGCCCTCAGGGAGACCCAGTACTTC
-,TRBV30,TRBJ1-2,-,CAWKGAGGYGYTF,TGTGCCTGGAAGGGCGCCGGGGGCTATGGCTACACCTTC
TRBD2,TRBV2,TRBJ2-3,-,CASGPGRASGSGTQYF,TGTGCCAGCGGACCCGGGCGGGCTAGCGGTTCGGGTACGCAGTATTTT
TRBD2,TRBV7-8,TRBJ2-2,few,CASSLVGVTSGRRRAGELFF,TGTGCCAGCAGCTTAGTAGGGGTGACTAGCGGGAGGAGAAGGGCCGGGGAGCTGTTTTTT
-,TRBV7-9,TRBJ2-5,-,CASSDSDYSGSETQYF,TGTGCCAGCAGCGACTCTGATTATTCAGGGTCCGAGACCCAGTACTTC
TRBD1,TRBV28,TRBJ2-5,few,CASSEDVGGPETQYF,TGTGCCAGCAGCGAAGATGTAGGGGGCCCGGAGACCCAGTACTTC
-,TRBV9,TRBJ2-1,many,CASSAQNRGNNEQFF,TGTGCCAGCAGCGCCCAGAACCGGGGGAACAATGAGCAGTTCTTC
-,TRBV5-4,TRBJ1-2,-,CASSLDSTDYGYTF,TGTGCCAGCAGCTTGGACAGTACGGACTATGGCTACACCTTC
-,TRBV7-2,TRBJ2-1,many,CASSAAVGSYNEQFF,TGTGCCAGCAGCGCCGCTGTTGGCTCCTACAATGAGCAGTTCTTC
-,TRBV2,TRBJ2-5,-,CASSESVQETQYF,TGTGCCAGCAGTGAGTCGGTCCAAGAGACCCAGTACTTC
TRBD1,TRBV6-1,TRBJ2-1,few,CASRRQGLDYNEQFF,TGTGCCAGCAGGCGACAGGGTCTTGACTACAATGAGCAGTTCTTC
-,TRBV6-1,TRBJ2-3,-,CASSDRDLTDTQYF,TGTGCCAGCAGCGACCGGGACCTGACAGATACGCAGTATTTT
-,TRBV30,TRBJ1-2,-,CAWSRIYGYTF,TGTGCCTGGAGCCGGATCTATGGCTACACCTTC
-,TRBV15,TRBJ2-5,few,CATSRGYQETQYF,TGTGCCACCAGCAGAGGATACCAAGAGACCCAGTACTTC
TRBD2,TRBV5-4,TRBJ2-3,few,CASSLLTSGTDTQYF,TGTGCCAGCAGCTTGCTTACTAGCGGCACGGATACGCAGTATTTT
TRBD2,TRBV5-1,TRBJ2-3,few,CASSSGASSGSRDTQYF,TGCGCCAGCAGCTCCGGGGCTTCTAGCGGGAGTCGGGATACGCAGTATTTT
-,TRBV28,TRBJ1-5,-,CASRLQGQPQHF,TGTGCCAGCAGGCTCCAGGGCCAGCCCCAGCATTTT
-,TRBV30,TRBJ1-1,few,CAWSALTGCSEAFF,TGTGCCTGGAGTGCCCTAACAGGGTGTAGTGAAGCTTTCTTT
-,TRBV4-3,TRBJ2-3,many,CASSQEVAGFADTQYF,TGCGCCAGCAGCCAAGAGGTTGCAGGGTTCGCAGATACGCAGTATTTT
TRBD2,TRBV18,TRBJ2-5,-,CASSPISHFAGGQETQYF,TGTGCCAGCTCACCAATTTCTCATTTTGCGGGAGGACAAGAGACCCAGTACTTC
-,TRBV29-1,TRBJ1-5,-,CSVASALNQPQHF,TGCAGCGTCGCATCGGCACTCAATCAGCCCCAGCATTTT
-,TRBV4-1,TRBJ2-7,few,CASSQAGSAEQYF,TGCGCCAGCAGCCAAGCAGGATCTGCCGAGCAGTACTTC
-,TRBV7-2,TRBJ2-7,-,CASSSPGGEQYF,TGTGCCAGCAGTTCTCCTGGCGGCGAGCAGTACTTC
TRBD1,TRBV20-1,TRBJ2-3,few,CSAPKQGTQYF,TGCAGTGCTCCAAAACAGGGGACACAATATTTT
-,TRBV29-1,TRBJ1-2,few,CSVTTWSRGYTF,TGCAGCGTTACGACATGGAGTAGAGGCTACACCTTC
TRBD1,TRBV7-6,TRBJ2-5,-,CASRDSSETQYF,TGTGCCAGCCGGGACAGTTCAGAGACCCAGTACTTC
-,TRBV7-6,TRBJ2-5,-,CASSLRGTETQYF,TGTGCCAGCAGCTTACGTGGGACCGAGACCCAGTACTTC
-,TRBV7-2,TRBJ2-3,-,CASSLGPASTDTQYF,TGTGCCAGCAGCTTAGGGCCCGCCTCGACAGATACGCAGTATTTT
-,TRBV30,TRBJ2-3,-,CAWNGGVRPDTQYF,TGTGCCTGGAACGGGGGCGTTCGCCCAGATACGCAGTATTTT
TRBD2,TRBV28,TRBJ2-5,-,CASSLVSSGNQETQYF,TGTGCCAGCAGTTTGGTCTCTAGCGGGAACCAAGAGACCCAGTACTTC
-,TRBV29-1,TRBJ1-2,-,CSVETLMNGYTF,TGCAGCGTTGAAACGTTGATGAATGGCTACACCTTC
-,TRBV7-9,TRBJ2-5,-,CASTGDGETQYF,TGTGCCAGCACCGGGGACGGGGAGACCCAGTACTTC